This is a list of T cell receptor beta chains from one sample in a study of cytomegalovirus exposure and HLA in healthy donors. Measured with immunoSEQ multiplex PCR; TCRdb has only the in-frame clones, and not every one. Here the sample spans roughly 160,000 clones, around 80% being singletons. The sample taken for sequencing was PBMCs. Every receptor here comes from a woman in her 50s in good health and CMV-seropositive. The CDR3 runs from the conserved cysteine through the conserved F or W. A D gene is named only where the DNA matches it firmly. The size field is filled for only some rows; it gives once, few, many or a size class.

V	D	size	J	CDR3	DNA
TRBV6-5	.	.	TRBJ1-1	CASSQVGSTEAFF	TGTGCCAGCAGCCAGGTTGGTTCCACTGAAGCTTTCTTT
TRBV13	.	few	TRBJ1-2	CASSLKTVNYGYTF	TGTGCCAGCAGCTTAAAAACGGTTAACTATGGCTACACCTTC
TRBV18	.	.	TRBJ1-2	CASSPFAVDYGYTF	TGTGCCAGCTCACCATTCGCGGTGGACTATGGCTACACCTTC
TRBV15	TRBD1	.	TRBJ1-2	CATSKNPGQGAGYTF	TGTGCCACCAGCAAAAATCCGGGACAGGGGGCGGGCTACACCTTC
TRBV5-5	TRBD2	once	TRBJ2-7	CASSFGGSTNEQYF	TGTGCCAGCAGCTTTGGCGGGAGTACAAACGAGCAGTACTTC
TRBV7-2	TRBD2	.	TRBJ2-1	CASSLVWLAEPYNEQFF	TGTGCCAGCAGCTTAGTGTGGCTAGCGGAGCCTTACAATGAGCAGTTCTTC
TRBV14	.	.	TRBJ1-2	CASSQARDIGYTF	TGTGCCAGCAGCCAAGCCAGGGATATTGGCTACACCTTC
TRBV19	.	.	TRBJ1-2	CASSARGGAHGYTF	TGTGCCAGTAGTGCTCGAGGGGGGGCACATGGCTACACCTTC
TRBV7-9	TRBD2	.	TRBJ2-5	CASSLYRRGGGFQETQYF	TGTGCCAGCAGCTTGTATAGGAGGGGCGGGGGGTTCCAAGAGACCCAGTACTTC
TRBV10-3	.	.	TRBJ1-4	CAISGGAATNEKLFF	TGTGCCATCAGCGGAGGGGCAGCGACTAATGAAAAACTGTTTTTT
TRBV10-3	TRBD1	once	TRBJ1-1	CAISERGQAGENTEAFF	TGTGCCATCAGTGAGAGAGGACAGGCCGGGGAGAACACTGAAGCTTTCTTT
TRBV7-8	TRBD2	once	TRBJ2-7	CASSFSGTSSYEQYF	TGTGCCAGCAGCTTTAGCGGGACGAGCTCCTACGAGCAGTACTTC
TRBV7-9	.	.	TRBJ2-3	CASSLVGTQYF	TGTGCCAGCAGCTTAGTCGGTACGCAGTATTTT
TRBV7-9	TRBD2	.	TRBJ2-1	CASSPSGGLLNEQFF	TGTGCCAGCAGCCCTAGCGGGGGGCTCCTCAATGAGCAGTTCTTC